The 2 T cell receptor beta chains listed next were all sequenced from one sample in a study of metastatic and nonmetastatic thyroid tumors (dated by TCRdb to about 2020). No patient had received any treatment before thyroid surgery. The library was prepared using PCR. Sequenced on an Illumina HiSeq 4000. The public reads were reprocessed in TCRdb via fastp at Q25 and MiXCR, keeping in-frame beta chains. The table for this sample lists approximately 35,000 clones; roughly 35% of them were counted only once. Roughly 22% of the sample is held by the ten biggest clonotypes. The sequenced sample was tumor tissue. The source of these receptors is a female donor with papillary thyroid cancer or a benign thyroid nodule (not recorded which). Some clones in this sample may be carry-over from other donors' samples.

This chain connects TRBV19 to TRBJ2-7, with D hard to call. V was trimmed by 5 bases and J by 2 bases, leaving 7 bases between them. Germline values: CDR1 LNHDA, CDR2 SQIVND (reference sequence). The CDR3 runs 12 residues. The CDR3 sequence: CASSVGPYEQYF. The CDR3 DNA reads as TGTGCCAGTAGTGTGGGCCCCTACGAGCAGTACTTC. Full variable domain (rest looked up from reference TRBV19 and TRBJ2-7): DGGITQSPKYLFRKEGQNVTLSCEQNLNHDAMYWYRQDPGQGLRLIYYSQIVNDFQKGDIAEGYSVSREKKESFPLTVTSAQKNPTAFYLCASSVGPYEQYFGPGTRLTVT.

The chain recombines TRBV28 with TRBJ2-7; D is perhaps TRBD1 or TRBD2 (5 bases each). Trimming took 3 bases from V and 3 from J, leaving 12 bases between them. The CDR3 spans 14 residues. CDR1 is MDHEN, CDR2 SYDVKM, per germline. CDR3 in DNA: TGTGCCAGCAGTTTGACGGGACGCGGCTACGAGCAGTACTTC. Protein sequence: CASSLTGRGYEQYF.